This T cell receptor (beta chain) was identified in a study of cytotoxic CD8 clonotypes in ibrutinib-treated CLL. Clones were read by immunoSEQ multiplex PCR, and TCRdb kept only the in-frame ones, dropping some. The sample carries approximately 90,000 clones, roughly four fifths recorded once. The CDR3 has 18 amino acids. V lost 3 bases and J lost 4; bases outside the gene matches: 14. The germline V gene encodes CDR1 MNHNS and CDR2 SASEGT. This chain links TRBV6-1 with TRBJ2-5; the match to TRBD2 covers 10 bases. The clonotype originates from a human donor with chronic lymphocytic leukemia. The sample consisted of PBMCs, taken after 24 months of ibrutinib treatment. The CDR3 loop reads CASSEPGLAGALRETQYF. For the CDR3, the DNA is TGTGCCAGCAGTGAGCCGGGGCTAGCGGGGGCCCTGCGAGAGACCCAGTACTTC.